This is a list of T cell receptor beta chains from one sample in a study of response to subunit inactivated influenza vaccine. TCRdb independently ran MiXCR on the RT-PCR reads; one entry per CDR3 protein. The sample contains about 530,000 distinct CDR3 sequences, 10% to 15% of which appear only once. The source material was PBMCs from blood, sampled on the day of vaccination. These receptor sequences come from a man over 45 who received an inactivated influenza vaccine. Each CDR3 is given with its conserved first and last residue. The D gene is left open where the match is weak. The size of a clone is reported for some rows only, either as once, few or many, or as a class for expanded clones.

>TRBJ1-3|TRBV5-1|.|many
TGCGCCACTCGCCCCGAAGTCTCTGGAAACACCATATATTTT
CATRPEVSGNTIYF
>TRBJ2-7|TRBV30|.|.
TGTGCCTGGAGTGTAGTGGCTAGGTACGAGCAGTACTTC
CAWSVVARYEQYF
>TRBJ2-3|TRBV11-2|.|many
TGTGCCAGCAGCCTCATCGGGGGCAACACAGATACGCAGTATTTT
CASSLIGGNTDTQYF
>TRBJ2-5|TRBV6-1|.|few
TGTGCCAGCAGTCCAGCGGGAGAGACCCAGTACTTC
CASSPAGETQYF
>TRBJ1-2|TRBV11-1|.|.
TGTGCCAGCAGCTTAACCCCTCGAGGGTTTTCCACTCCTAACTATGGCTACACCTTC
CASSLTPRGFSTPNYGYTF
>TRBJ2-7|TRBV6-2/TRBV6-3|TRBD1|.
TGTGCCAGCAGTTACTGGGGACAGGGTAACGACGAGCAGTACTTC
CASSYWGQGNDEQYF
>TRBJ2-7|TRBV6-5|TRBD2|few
TGTGCCAGCAGCAACTCAGCGGGAAGCTACGAGCAGTACTTC
CASSNSAGSYEQYF
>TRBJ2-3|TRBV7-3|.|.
TGTGCCAGCAGCTTAAGGAGGGTTAGCACAGATACGCAGTATTTT
CASSLRRVSTDTQYF
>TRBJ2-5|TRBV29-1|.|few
TGCAGCGCCCAGGAGGAAATTTACCAAGAGACCCAGTACTTC
CSAQEEIYQETQYF
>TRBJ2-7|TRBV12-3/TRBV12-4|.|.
TGTGCCAGCAGTCAACGACAGGCCGGCGACGAGCAGTACTTC
CASSQRQAGDEQYF
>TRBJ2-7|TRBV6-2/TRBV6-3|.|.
TGTGCCAGCACCTTACAGGTCCAGTCTTTCGAGCAGTACTTC
CASTLQVQSFEQYF
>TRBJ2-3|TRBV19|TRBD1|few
TGTGCCAGTAGTGGGACAGGAAGTCCCACAGATACGCAGTATTTT
CASSGTGSPTDTQYF
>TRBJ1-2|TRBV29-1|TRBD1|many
TGCAGCGTAACAGAACAGGGGCCTGCCTATGGCTACACCTTC
CSVTEQGPAYGYTF
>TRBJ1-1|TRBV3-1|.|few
TGTGCCAGCAGCCAAGGGAGGGGTGTCACTGAAGCTTTCTTT
CASSQGRGVTEAFF
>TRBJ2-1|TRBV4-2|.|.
TGTGCCAGCAGCCAACAAGGGGTTGCCTCCTACAATGAGCAGTTCTTC
CASSQQGVASYNEQFF